This record covers a single T cell receptor beta chain. The antigen remains undetermined. The data originate from a study of cytomegalovirus exposure and HLA in healthy donors. Vbeta (60) and Jbeta (13) primers were used in the PCR. Data came from immunoSEQ multiplex PCR; TCRdb stores just in-frame clones and leaves some out. Of around 130,000 clones detected, 55% to 75% appear once; the ten largest clones hold approximately 2.6%. Findings of the study overall: Later on, analysis showed that most CMV-associated TCR beta chains appeared to be HLA-restricted.

The receptor was isolated from a human donor in good health. The source material was PBMCs.

CDR3 loop: CAIGQNTQYF. The CDR3 coding sequence is TGTGCCATCGGGCAGAATACGCAGTATTTT. This sequence joins TRBV10-3 and TRBJ2-3, with D unclear. Germline V gives CDR1 ENHRY, CDR2 SYGVKD. CDR3 length: 10 residues. V dropped 8 bases and J dropped 7 bases, with 7 bases sitting between them.